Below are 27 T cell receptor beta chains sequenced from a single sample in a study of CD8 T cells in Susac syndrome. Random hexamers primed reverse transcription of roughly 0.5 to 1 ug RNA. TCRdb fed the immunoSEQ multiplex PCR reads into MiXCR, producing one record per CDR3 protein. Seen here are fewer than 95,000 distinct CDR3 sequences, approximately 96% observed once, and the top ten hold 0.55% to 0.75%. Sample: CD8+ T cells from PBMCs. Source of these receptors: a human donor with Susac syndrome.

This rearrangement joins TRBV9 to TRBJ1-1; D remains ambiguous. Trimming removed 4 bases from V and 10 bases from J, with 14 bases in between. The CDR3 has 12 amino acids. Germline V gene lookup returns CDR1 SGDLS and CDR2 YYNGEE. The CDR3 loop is CASSSRLGRAFF. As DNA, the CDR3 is TGTGCCAGCAGCTCCAGACTTGGACGAGCTTTCTTT. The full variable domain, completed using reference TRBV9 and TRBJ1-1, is DSGVTQTPKHLITATGQRVTLRCSPRSGDLSVYWYQQSLDQGLQFLIQYYNGEERAKGNILERFSAQQFPDLHSELNLSSLELGDSALYFCASSSRLGRAFFGQGTRLTVV.

CDR3 sequence reads: CSAIGTHRTDTQYF. The CDR3 DNA follows: TGCAGTGCTATAGGGACCCATCGAACAGATACGCAGTATTTT. This chain links TRBV20-1 with TRBJ2-3; possibly TRBD1 or TRBD2 for D (5 bases each). The germline V gene encodes CDR1 DFQATT and CDR2 SNEGSKA (reference sequence). V lost 4 bases, J lost 3 bases, and 14 bases lay in between. CDR3 size: 14 residues.

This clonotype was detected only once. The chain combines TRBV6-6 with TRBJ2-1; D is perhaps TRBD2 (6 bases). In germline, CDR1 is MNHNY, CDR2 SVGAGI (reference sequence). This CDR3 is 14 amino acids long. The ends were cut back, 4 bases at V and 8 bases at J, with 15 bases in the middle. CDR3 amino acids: CASSSRTNRDEQFF. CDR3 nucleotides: TGTGCCAGCAGTTCGCGGACTAATAGGGATGAGCAGTTCTTC.

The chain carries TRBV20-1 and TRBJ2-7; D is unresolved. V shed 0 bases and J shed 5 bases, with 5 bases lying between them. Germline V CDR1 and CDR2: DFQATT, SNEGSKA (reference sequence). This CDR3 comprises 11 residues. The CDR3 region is CSARDSHEQYF. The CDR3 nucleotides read TGCAGTGCTAGAGATTCCCACGAGCAGTACTTC.

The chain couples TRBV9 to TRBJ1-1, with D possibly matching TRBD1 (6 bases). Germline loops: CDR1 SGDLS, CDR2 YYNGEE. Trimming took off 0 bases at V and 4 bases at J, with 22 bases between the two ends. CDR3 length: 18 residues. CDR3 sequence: CASSVGPGDGVASTEAFF. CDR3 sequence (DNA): TGTGCCAGCAGCGTAGGTCCAGGGGACGGGGTTGCGAGCACTGAAGCTTTCTTT.

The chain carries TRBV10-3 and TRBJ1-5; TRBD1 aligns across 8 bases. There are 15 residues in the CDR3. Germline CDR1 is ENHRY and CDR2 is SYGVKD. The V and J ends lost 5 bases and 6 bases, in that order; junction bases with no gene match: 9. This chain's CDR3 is CAISSTGEHGQPQHF. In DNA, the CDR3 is TGTGCCATCAGTTCGACAGGGGAGCACGGTCAGCCCCAGCATTTT.

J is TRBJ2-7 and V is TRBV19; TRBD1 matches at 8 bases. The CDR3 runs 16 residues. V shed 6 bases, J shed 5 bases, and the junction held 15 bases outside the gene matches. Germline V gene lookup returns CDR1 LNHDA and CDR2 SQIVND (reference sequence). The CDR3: CASSPSRDRSTHEQYF. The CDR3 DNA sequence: TGTGCCAGTAGCCCCTCGAGGGACAGGAGTACCCACGAGCAGTACTTC.

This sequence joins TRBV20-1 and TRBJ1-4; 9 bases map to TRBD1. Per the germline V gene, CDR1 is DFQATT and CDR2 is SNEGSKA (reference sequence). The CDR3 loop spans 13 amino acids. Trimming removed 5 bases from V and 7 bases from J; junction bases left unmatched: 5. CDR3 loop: CSAAPGQGEKLFF. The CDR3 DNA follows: TGCAGTGCTGCTCCGGGACAGGGTGAAAAACTGTTTTTT.

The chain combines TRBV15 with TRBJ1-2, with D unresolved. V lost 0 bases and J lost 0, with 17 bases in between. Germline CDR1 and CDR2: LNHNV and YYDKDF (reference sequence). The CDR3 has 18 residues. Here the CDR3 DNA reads TGTGCCACCAGCAGAGATCCCGGAAGGACTAGGGCTAACTATGGCTACACCTTC. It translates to CATSRDPGRTRANYGYTF.

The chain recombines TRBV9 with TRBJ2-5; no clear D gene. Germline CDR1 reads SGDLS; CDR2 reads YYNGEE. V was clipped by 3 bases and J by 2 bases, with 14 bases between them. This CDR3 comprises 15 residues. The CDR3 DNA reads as TGTGCCAGCAGCGCTGGAGTGGTGGGTCAAGAGACCCAGTACTTC. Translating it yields CASSAGVVGQETQYF.

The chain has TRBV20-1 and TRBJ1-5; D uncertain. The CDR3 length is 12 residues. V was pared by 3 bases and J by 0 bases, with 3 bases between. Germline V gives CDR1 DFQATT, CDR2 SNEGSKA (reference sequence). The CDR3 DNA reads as TGCAGTGCTAGGAGTAGCAATCAGCCCCAGCATTTT. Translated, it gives CSARSSNQPQHF.

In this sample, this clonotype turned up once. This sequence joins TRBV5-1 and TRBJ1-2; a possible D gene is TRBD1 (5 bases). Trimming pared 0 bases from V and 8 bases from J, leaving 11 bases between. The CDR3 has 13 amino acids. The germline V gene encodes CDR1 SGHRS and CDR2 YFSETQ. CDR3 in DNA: TGCGCCAGCAGCTTGGAACAGGTCTTGGGCTACACCTTC. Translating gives CASSLEQVLGYTF.

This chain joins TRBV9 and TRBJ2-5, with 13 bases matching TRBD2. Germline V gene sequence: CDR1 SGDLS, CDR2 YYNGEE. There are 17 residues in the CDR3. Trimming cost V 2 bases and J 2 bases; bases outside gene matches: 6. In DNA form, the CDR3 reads TGTGCCAGCAGCGTGGGACTAGCGGGGAACGGGCAAGAGACCCAGTACTTC. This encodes CASSVGLAGNGQETQYF.

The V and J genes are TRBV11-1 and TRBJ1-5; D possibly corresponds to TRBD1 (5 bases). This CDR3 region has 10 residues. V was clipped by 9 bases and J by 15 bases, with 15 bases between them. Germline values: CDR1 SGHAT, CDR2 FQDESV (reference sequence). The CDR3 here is CARGVRVRHF. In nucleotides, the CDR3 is TGTGCCAGGGGGGTCCGGGTCAGGCATTTT.

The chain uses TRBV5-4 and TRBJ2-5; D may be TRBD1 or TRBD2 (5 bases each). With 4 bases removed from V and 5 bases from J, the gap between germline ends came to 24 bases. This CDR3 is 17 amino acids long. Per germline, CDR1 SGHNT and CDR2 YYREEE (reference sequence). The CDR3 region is CASSDTPPGWRGETQYF. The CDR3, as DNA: TGTGCCAGCAGCGATACCCCCCCAGGGTGGAGAGGGGAGACCCAGTACTTC. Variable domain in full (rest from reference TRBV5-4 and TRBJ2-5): ETGVTQSPTHLIKTRGQQVTLRCSSQSGHNTVSWYQQALGQGPQFIFQYYREEENGRGNFPPRFSGLQFPNYSSELNVNALELDDSALYLCASSDTPPGWRGETQYFGPGTRLLVL.

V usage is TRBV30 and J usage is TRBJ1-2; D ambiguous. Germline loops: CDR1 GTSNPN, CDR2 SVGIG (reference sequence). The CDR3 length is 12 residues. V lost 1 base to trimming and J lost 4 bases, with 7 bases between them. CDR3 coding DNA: TGTGCCTGGAGTGGCAGGAGCTATGGCTACACCTTC. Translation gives CAWSGRSYGYTF.

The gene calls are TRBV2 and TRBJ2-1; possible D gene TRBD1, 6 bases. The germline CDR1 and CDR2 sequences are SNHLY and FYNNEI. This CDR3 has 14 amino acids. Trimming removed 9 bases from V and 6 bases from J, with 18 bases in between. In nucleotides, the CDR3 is TGTGCCAGGTCCGGACAGTCTGTCGCCAATGAGCAGTTCTTC. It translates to CARSGQSVANEQFF.

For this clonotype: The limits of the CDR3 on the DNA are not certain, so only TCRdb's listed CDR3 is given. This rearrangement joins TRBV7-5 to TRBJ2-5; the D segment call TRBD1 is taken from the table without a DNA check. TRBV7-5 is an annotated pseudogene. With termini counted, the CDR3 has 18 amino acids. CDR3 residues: CISVPEGPLDRPKETQYF.

The CDR3 here is CASSQYDSFEQFF. The CDR3 nucleotides read TGTGCCAGCAGCCAATATGACAGTTTCGAGCAGTTCTTC. This chain links TRBV3-1 with TRBJ2-1; D might be TRBD1 (5 bases). With 2 bases removed from V and 10 bases from J, the gap between germline ends came to 12 bases. Germline CDR1 is LGHDT and CDR2 is YNNKEL (reference sequence). This CDR3 comprises 13 residues.

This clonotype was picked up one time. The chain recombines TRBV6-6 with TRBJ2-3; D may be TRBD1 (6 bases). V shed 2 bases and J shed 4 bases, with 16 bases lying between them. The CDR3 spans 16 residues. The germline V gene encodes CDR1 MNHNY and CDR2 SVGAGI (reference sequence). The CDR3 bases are TGTGCCAGCAGTTACGAAGGGGGAGCACGGTCAGATACGCAGTATTTT. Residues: CASSYEGGARSDTQYF.

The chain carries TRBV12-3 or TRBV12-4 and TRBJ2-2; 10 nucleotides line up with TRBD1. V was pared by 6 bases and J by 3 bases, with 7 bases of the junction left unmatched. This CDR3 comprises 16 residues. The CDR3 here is CASSGPGQGDTGELFF. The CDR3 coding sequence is TGTGCCAGCAGCGGGCCCGGACAGGGGGACACCGGGGAGCTGTTTTTT.

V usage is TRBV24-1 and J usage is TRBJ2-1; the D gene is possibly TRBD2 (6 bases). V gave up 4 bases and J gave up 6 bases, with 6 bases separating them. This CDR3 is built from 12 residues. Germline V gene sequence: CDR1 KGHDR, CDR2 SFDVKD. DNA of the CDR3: TGTGCCACCAGTGAGGGGGGCAATGAGCAGTTCTTC. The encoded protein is CATSEGGNEQFF.

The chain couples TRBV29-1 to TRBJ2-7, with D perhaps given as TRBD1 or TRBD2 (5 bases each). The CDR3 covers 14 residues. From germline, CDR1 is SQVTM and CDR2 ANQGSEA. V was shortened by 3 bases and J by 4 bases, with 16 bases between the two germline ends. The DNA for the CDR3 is TGCAGCGTTGAGTCGGGGCCTCCTAAGTACGAGCAGTACTTC. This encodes CSVESGPPKYEQYF.

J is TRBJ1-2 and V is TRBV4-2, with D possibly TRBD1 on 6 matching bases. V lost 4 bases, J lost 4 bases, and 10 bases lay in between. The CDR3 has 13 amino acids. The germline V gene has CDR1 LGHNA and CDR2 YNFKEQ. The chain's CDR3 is CASSPAGAYGYTF. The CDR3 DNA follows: TGTGCCAGCAGCCCCGCGGGGGCCTATGGCTACACCTTC.

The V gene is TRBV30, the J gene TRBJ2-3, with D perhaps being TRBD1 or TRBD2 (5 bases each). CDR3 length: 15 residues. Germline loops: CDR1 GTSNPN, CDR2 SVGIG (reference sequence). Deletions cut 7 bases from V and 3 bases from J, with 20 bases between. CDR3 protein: CAFKITGPHTDTQYF. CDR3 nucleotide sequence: TGTGCCTTTAAAATAACGGGACCTCATACAGATACGCAGTATTTT.

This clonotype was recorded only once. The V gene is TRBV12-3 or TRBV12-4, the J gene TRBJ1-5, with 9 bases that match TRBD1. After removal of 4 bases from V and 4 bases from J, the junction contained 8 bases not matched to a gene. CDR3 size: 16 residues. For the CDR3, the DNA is TGTGCCAGCAGTTCCGGGACAGGGCTATCAAATCAGCCCCAGCATTTT. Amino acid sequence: CASSSGTGLSNQPQHF.

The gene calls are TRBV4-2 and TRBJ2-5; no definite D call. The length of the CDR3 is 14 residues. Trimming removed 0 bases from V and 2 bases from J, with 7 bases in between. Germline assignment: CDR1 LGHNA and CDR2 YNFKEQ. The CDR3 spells CASSQEGRQETQYF. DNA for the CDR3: TGTGCCAGCAGCCAAGAGGGAAGGCAAGAGACCCAGTACTTC.